These 3 T cell receptor beta chains share one sample of origin, sequenced in a study of identical twins. TCRdb re-analysed the 5' RACE reads in MiXCR, keeping a single row per CDR3 protein. The repertoire holds about 690,000 distinct CDR3 sequences, with 6% to 6.5% as singletons. Sequences were obtained from naive T cells sorted from blood. These receptors originate from a man between 18 and 29 years old in good health.

This clonotype was detected ten times or more. V is TRBV5-1 and J is TRBJ2-1; 8 bases agree with TRBD2. This CDR3 is built from 15 residues. Germline CDR1 is SGHRS and CDR2 is YFSETQ. The V and J ends lost 3 bases and 9 bases, in that order; junction bases with no gene match: 11. The CDR3: CASSWASGPQFEQFF. The CDR3 DNA reads as TGCGCCAGCAGCTGGGCTAGCGGGCCACAATTTGAGCAGTTCTTC.

A few counts support this clonotype. This rearrangement joins TRBV5-6 to TRBJ1-2; 8 bases are shared with TRBD1. CDR3 size: 14 residues. Per germline, CDR1 SGHDT and CDR2 YYEEEE. Trimming took 4 bases from V and 4 from J; bases not matched to a gene: 6. CDR3 nucleotide sequence: TGTGCCAGCAGCGGACGGGACAGGATCTATGGCTACACCTTC. Amino acids: CASSGRDRIYGYTF.

In its sample, this clonotype was seen many times. The chain links TRBV28 to TRBJ2-3; possibly TRBD2 for D (5 bases). CDR3 length: 13 amino acids. Germline CDR1 and CDR2: MDHEN and SYDVKM. The V end lost 7 bases, the J end lost 1 base, and 9 bases lay between the germline ends. CDR3 nucleotides: TGTGCCAGCAACCTGGGAGGCACAGATACGCAGTATTTT. It translates to CASNLGGTDTQYF.